The clone carrying this T cell receptor beta chain is a singleton in its sample. CDR1 is SGHAT and CDR2 is FQNNGV in the germline V gene. The CDR3 is made up of 13 amino acids. The V end lost 1 base, the J end lost 7 bases, and 7 bases lay between the germline ends. Ten immunoSEQ deep assay plates served to sequence unsorted PBMC DNA. In the study's own analysis: Filtering was not the same, since immunoSEQ gave junction-only sequences without quality scores. Profiling relied on immunoSEQ multiplex PCR, and the TCRdb table lists in-frame clones only, not all of them. D and trimming come from the DNA, and the V and J calls and clone size come from that table. The sample carries 450,000 to 650,000 clones, around 78% recorded once. This record belongs to a study of shared clonotypes between healthy human individuals. About the study: The donor group consisted of two women and three men, aged 18 to 49.

The sequenced material came from PBMCs. The clonotype comes from a woman in her forties in good health. Some clones in this sample may be carry-over from other donors' samples. The chain recombines TRBV11-2 with TRBJ2-2, with TRBD2 as a possible D gene (5 bases). The CDR3 DNA reads TGTGCCAGCAGCTTAGGTGGACTCGGGGAGCTGTTTTTT. This sequence encodes CASSLGGLGELFF.